This TCR beta chain was identified during a study of blood T cell repertoires in COVID-19. Study-wide context: The United States, Italy and Spain were the sources of the acute and convalescent COVID-19 samples. The analysed material was cDNA or gDNA that came from T cells, B-cell-depleted T cells, or PBMCs.

Study processing details: Researchers report that nucleated cell counts were estimated from reference gene primer amplification. Using immunoSEQ multiplex PCR, the repertoire was profiled, and TCRdb retains in-frame clones only, with some absent. That table supplies the V and J calls and clone size; D and trimming were determined from the DNA. The table lists hundreds of thousands of clones, approximately 86% of them singletons, with around 0.7% in the top ten. This CDR3 has 12 amino acids. Germline V CDR1 and CDR2: ENHRY, SYGVKD. V was pared by 0 bases and J by 10 bases, with 7 bases between. V and J are TRBV10-3 and TRBJ2-1; perhaps TRBD2 as D (5 bases). The sequenced sample was peripheral blood. The sequence derives from a human donor in a cohort sampled during active COVID-19. The CDR3 region is CAISESRGEQFF. The CDR3 coding sequence is TGTGCCATCAGTGAGTCAAGAGGGGAGCAGTTCTTC.